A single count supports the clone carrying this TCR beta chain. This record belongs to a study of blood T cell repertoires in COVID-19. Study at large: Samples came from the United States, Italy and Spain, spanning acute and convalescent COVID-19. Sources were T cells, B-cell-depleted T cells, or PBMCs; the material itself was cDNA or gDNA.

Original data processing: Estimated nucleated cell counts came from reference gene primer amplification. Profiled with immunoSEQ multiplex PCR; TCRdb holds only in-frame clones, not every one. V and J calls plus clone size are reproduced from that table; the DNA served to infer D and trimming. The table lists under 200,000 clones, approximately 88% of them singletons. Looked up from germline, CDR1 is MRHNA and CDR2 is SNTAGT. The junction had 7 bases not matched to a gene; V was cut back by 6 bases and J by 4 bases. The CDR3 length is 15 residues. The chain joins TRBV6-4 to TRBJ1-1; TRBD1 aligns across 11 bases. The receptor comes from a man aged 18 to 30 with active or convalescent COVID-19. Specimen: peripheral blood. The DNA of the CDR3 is TGTGCCAGCAGCCGAGGACAGGGGGCGGGCACTGAAGCTTTCTTT. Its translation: CASSRGQGAGTEAFF.